Listed below are T cell receptor beta chains from one sample, sequenced in a study of cytomegalovirus exposure and HLA in healthy donors. Sequencing used immunoSEQ multiplex PCR; TCRdb keeps in-frame clones, though not all of them. The data hold some 150,000 clones, with almost 80% observed a single time. The sequencing sample was made of PBMCs. The receptors shown here come from a male donor in good health and CMV-seronegative. Both conserved end residues are part of each CDR3. D genes are given only for firm matches. Expanded clones get a size class; other rows say once, few or many, or leave the size out.

d_gene,v_gene,abundance,j_gene,CDR3aa,CDR3nt
NA,TRBV6-6,NA,TRBJ2-1,CASSYDSPYNEQFF,TGTGCCAGCAGTTACGACAGCCCCTACAATGAGCAGTTCTTC
TRBD1,TRBV5-4,NA,TRBJ1-2,CASSLDRQGSYGYTF,TGTGCCAGCAGCTTGGATCGACAGGGGTCCTATGGCTACACCTTC
NA,TRBV2,few,TRBJ1-2,CASSERGFGYGYTF,TGTGCCAGCAGTGAACGGGGGTTCGGCTATGGCTACACCTTC
NA,TRBV27,NA,TRBJ2-5,CASSSGRVGNSHQETQYF,TGTGCCAGCAGTTCCGGCAGGGTGGGGAACTCTCATCAAGAGACCCAGTACTTC
NA,TRBV5-6,NA,TRBJ1-2,CASSTVEGVYGYTF,TGTGCCAGCAGCACCGTAGAGGGTGTCTACGGCTACACCTTC
TRBD1,TRBV6-1,once,TRBJ1-5,CASSATTGGVDQPQHF,TGTGCCAGCAGTGCGACGACAGGGGGAGTCGATCAGCCCCAGCATTTT
TRBD1,TRBV23-1,NA,TRBJ2-1,CASSPMTGHVDCLGNNEQFF,TGCGCCAGCAGTCCAATGACAGGGCATGTCGACTGTCTGGGGAACAATGAGCAGTTCTTC
TRBD1,TRBV6-6,NA,TRBJ1-2,CASTPDRSTNYGYTF,TGTGCCAGCACCCCGGACAGGTCGACTAACTATGGCTACACCTTC
NA,TRBV7-3,NA,TRBJ1-6,CASSLGGPSPLHF,TGTGCCAGCAGCTTGGGGGGGCCCTCACCCCTCCACTTT
TRBD1,TRBV5-4,NA,TRBJ2-7,CASSSGTGGFEQYF,TGTGCCAGCAGCTCAGGGACAGGGGGCTTCGAGCAGTACTTC
NA,TRBV19,few,TRBJ2-1,CASGWGGSEQFF,TGTGCCAGTGGGTGGGGGGGCAGTGAGCAGTTCTTC
NA,TRBV7-9,NA,TRBJ2-2,CSSSRFGTNNTGELFF,TGTTCCAGCAGCAGATTCGGGACAAACAACACCGGGGAGCTGTTTTTT
NA,TRBV13,NA,TRBJ1-2,CASSLGLGAYGYTF,TGTGCCAGCAGCTTAGGCCTGGGGGCGTATGGCTACACCTTC
NA,TRBV6-1,NA,TRBJ1-2,CASSEARAGAYGYTF,TGTGCCAGCAGTGAAGCGCGGGCAGGCGCCTATGGCTACACCTTC
TRBD2,TRBV9,once,TRBJ2-5,CASSVSTSGRETQYF,TGTGCCAGCAGCGTATCGACTAGCGGGAGGGAGACCCAGTACTTC
TRBD1,TRBV11-2,few,TRBJ2-3,CASSSGTGAIGTQYF,TGTGCCAGCAGCTCCGGGACAGGGGCGATCGGGACGCAGTATTTT
TRBD1,TRBV6-5,NA,TRBJ1-5,CASSTGGPNQPQHF,TGTGCCAGCAGTACAGGGGGGCCTAATCAGCCCCAGCATTTT
NA,TRBV7-2,NA,TRBJ2-3,CASSLRGGDTQYF,TGTGCCAGCAGCTTAAGGGGGGGTGATACGCAGTATTTT
NA,TRBV4-1,NA,TRBJ1-3,CASSQDAGNTIYF,TGCGCCAGCAGCCAAGATGCGGGGAACACCATATATTTT
TRBD1,TRBV11-2,NA,TRBJ1-6,CASSVDGTAYSPLHF,TGTGCCAGCAGCGTAGATGGGACAGCCTATTCACCCCTCCACTTT
NA,TRBV10-3,NA,TRBJ1-1,CAIWQGDTEAFF,TGTGCCATCTGGCAGGGTGACACTGAAGCTTTCTTT
NA,TRBV21-1,NA,TRBJ2-3,CASSKAPLAGGPDTQYF,TGTGCCAGCAGCAAAGCCCCCCTAGCAGGCGGTCCAGATACGCAGTATTTT
TRBD2,TRBV29-1,NA,TRBJ2-1,CSVDNAGDYNEQFF,TGCAGCGTTGATAACGCGGGAGACTACAATGAGCAGTTCTTC
TRBD1,TRBV7-9,once,TRBJ1-1,CASSSTGLIGTEAFF,TGTGCCAGCAGCTCGACAGGGCTTATTGGCACTGAAGCTTTCTTT
NA,TRBV18,NA,TRBJ1-2,CASSVLDTPNYGYTF,TGTGCCAGCTCAGTATTGGACACCCCTAACTATGGCTACACCTTC
NA,TRBV18,NA,TRBJ1-5,CASSPIPTRDRKSRSQPQHF,TGTGCCAGCTCACCAATTCCAACCCGAGACAGGAAAAGTAGAAGCCAGCCCCAGCATTTT
TRBD1,TRBV10-3,NA,TRBJ1-4,CAISDRQGGDEKLFF,TGTGCCATCAGTGATCGTCAGGGGGGCGATGAAAAACTGTTTTTT
NA,TRBV6-1,NA,TRBJ1-1,CASCQTENTEAFF,TGTGCCAGCTGCCAGACAGAGAACACTGAAGCTTTCTTT
NA,TRBV6-4,NA,TRBJ2-3,CASSLRPNTDTQYF,TGTGCCAGCAGCCTACGCCCCAACACAGATACGCAGTATTTT
NA,TRBV6-4,once,TRBJ2-1,CASSETSDYNEQFF,TGTGCCAGCAGTGAGACTAGTGACTACAATGAGCAGTTCTTC
NA,TRBV5-1,NA,TRBJ2-1,CASTQDRPYNEQFF,TGCGCCAGCACTCAGGACAGACCCTACAATGAGCAGTTCTTC
NA,TRBV6-5,NA,TRBJ1-1,CASSRGREGTEAFF,TGTGCCAGCAGTCGCGGCAGGGAAGGGACTGAAGCTTTCTTT
NA,TRBV6-5,few,TRBJ2-7,CASSRDMQTSYEQYF,TGTGCCAGCAGCCGGGACATGCAGACCTCCTACGAGCAGTACTTC
NA,TRBV7-8,NA,TRBJ2-7,CASSWSGSYEQYF,TGTGCCAGCAGCTGGAGCGGATCCTACGAGCAGTACTTC
NA,TRBV6-6,NA,TRBJ2-4,CASSYSSQLAKNIQYF,TGTGCCAGCAGTTACTCGAGCCAACTAGCCAAAAACATTCAGTACTTC
NA,TRBV27,NA,TRBJ2-5,CASSLYNPTQETQYF,TGTGCCAGCAGTTTATACAACCCCACACAAGAGACCCAGTACTTC
TRBD1,TRBV7-6,NA,TRBJ2-7,CASSLRRTGDPYEQYF,TGTGCCAGCAGCTTAAGACGGACAGGGGATCCCTACGAGCAGTACTTC
NA,TRBV6-5,few,TRBJ1-1,CASRSYGGTNTEAFF,TGTGCCAGCAGATCTTACGGAGGGACGAACACTGAAGCTTTCTTT
TRBD2,TRBV29-1,NA,TRBJ2-7,CSATLAGGTYEQYF,TGCAGCGCGACCCTAGCGGGGGGAACCTACGAGCAGTACTTC
TRBD2,TRBV2,NA,TRBJ2-7,CASRAPGLAYEQYF,TGTGCCAGCAGGGCACCGGGACTAGCGTACGAGCAGTACTTC
TRBD2,TRBV2,NA,TRBJ2-3,CASGSGRTDTQYF,TGTGCCAGCGGGAGCGGGAGAACAGATACGCAGTATTTT
NA,TRBV7-6,few,TRBJ2-5,CASSQQQGGETQYF,TGTGCCAGCAGCCAACAACAGGGAGGGGAGACCCAGTACTTC
TRBD1,TRBV18,NA,TRBJ1-1,CASSPGTGGLNTEAFF,TGTGCCAGCTCACCGGGGACAGGGGGACTGAACACTGAAGCTTTCTTT
NA,TRBV5-6,NA,TRBJ2-3,CASSLGGVYTQYF,TGTGCCAGCAGCTTGGGGGGGGTTTATACGCAGTATTTT
TRBD1,TRBV7-6,NA,TRBJ1-4,CASSRDRGAFPNEKLFF,TGTGCCAGCAGCCGCGACAGGGGAGCCTTCCCTAATGAAAAACTGTTTTTT
TRBD1,TRBV27,NA,TRBJ1-2,CASSPRTGGAYGYTF,TGTGCCAGCAGTCCGAGGACAGGGGGCGCGTATGGCTACACCTTC
NA,TRBV27,NA,TRBJ1-2,CASKSNSGYTF,TGTGCCAGCAAAAGTAACTCGGGCTACACCTTC
TRBD1,TRBV6-5,NA,TRBJ1-6,CASSWDSRGNSPLHF,TGTGCCAGCAGTTGGGACAGCCGGGGAAATTCACCCCTCCACTTT
TRBD1,TRBV6-6,NA,TRBJ2-7,CASSTGQPLSYEQYF,TGTGCCAGCAGTACGGGACAGCCATTGAGCTACGAGCAGTACTTC
TRBD1,TRBV11-3,NA,TRBJ2-1,CASSSWDRGLNEQFF,TGTGCCAGCAGTAGTTGGGACAGGGGGCTCAATGAGCAGTTCTTC
TRBD1,TRBV9,NA,TRBJ1-4,CASSVGHGQGAKYLNEKLFF,TGTGCCAGCAGCGTAGGGCATGGACAGGGCGCGAAATATTTAAATGAAAAACTGTTTTTT
TRBD2,TRBV16,few,TRBJ2-7,CASSQYAGTSGVNEQYF,TGTGCCAGCAGCCAATATGCCGGGACTAGCGGGGTCAACGAGCAGTACTTC
TRBD2,TRBV11-1,NA,TRBJ2-3,CASSPLTSGSSTDTQYF,TGTGCCAGCAGCCCGCTGACTAGCGGGTCGAGCACAGATACGCAGTATTTT
TRBD2,TRBV27,once,TRBJ2-1,CASSLSGLAGFYEQFF,TGTGCCAGCAGTTTATCGGGACTAGCGGGATTTTATGAGCAGTTCTTC